The source of this TCR beta chain is a study of T cell changes during pregnancy in multiple sclerosis. With 1 base removed from V and 7 bases from J, the gap between germline ends came to 18 bases. Germline CDR1 SGHNT, CDR2 YYREEE (reference sequence). The CDR3 length is 15 residues. Sequencing used immunoSEQ multiplex PCR; TCRdb keeps in-frame clones, though not all of them. The table lists under 15,000 clones, around 90% of them singletons. The chain links TRBV5-4 to TRBJ2-7, with TRBD2 as a possible D gene (7 bases). This specimen was CD8+ T cells from peripheral blood mononuclear cells, taken after pregnancy. This sequence originates from a female donor in good health, enrolled as a control in a pregnancy study. In DNA form, the CDR3 reads TGTGCCAGCAGCTTGAACGGCCTAAAGGGGGGGGAGCAGTACTTC. Its translation is CASSLNGLKGGEQYF.